The rows below give T cell receptor beta chains drawn from one sample of a study of blood T cell repertoires in COVID-19. Here immunoSEQ multiplex PCR was the method, and the copy in TCRdb shows in-frame clones only, minus some. The sample holds about 300,000 clones, roughly 89% seen once. Material for sequencing was PBMCs or T cells enriched from blood (not recorded which). The receptors originated from a woman aged 45-65 years who had been exposed to COVID-19. CDR3s include the opening cysteine and the closing phenylalanine or tryptophan. The order of the fields is J gene, D gene, V gene, clone size, CDR3 protein, CDR3 DNA. D genes are given only for firm matches. Clone size is stated in some rows and not others, as once, few, many or a class when expanded.

TRBJ2-3 | TRBD2 | TRBV7-2 | - | CASSPQTSGLSTDTQYF | TGTGCCAGCAGCCCTCAGACTAGCGGGCTTAGCACAGATACGCAGTATTTT
TRBJ1-3 | TRBD1 | TRBV7-9 | - | CASSPTGVHGNTIYF | TGTGCCAGCAGCCCGACAGGGGTACATGGAAACACCATATATTTT
TRBJ2-7 | - | TRBV18 | - | CASSPGSRPPAYEQYF | TGTGCCAGCTCACCAGGTAGCCGGCCGCCCGCCTACGAGCAGTACTTC
TRBJ2-5 | - | TRBV7-2 | once | CASSLRAGMGETQYF | TGTGCCAGCAGCCTCCGGGCCGGGATGGGAGAGACCCAGTACTTC
TRBJ1-3 | - | TRBV5-5 | - | CASSFWGGSSGNTIYF | TGTGCCAGCAGCTTTTGGGGGGGAAGCTCTGGAAACACCATATATTTT
TRBJ1-1 | - | TRBV30 | - | CAWIHSRNTEAFF | TGTGCCTGGATTCACAGCCGGAACACTGAAGCTTTCTTT
TRBJ1-5 | TRBD1 | TRBV5-6 | - | CASSLGDRVNQPQHF | TGTGCCAGCAGCCTAGGAGACAGGGTAAATCAGCCCCAGCATTTT
TRBJ2-1 | TRBD1 | TRBV2 | - | CASSAGTGYNNEQFF | TGTGCCAGCAGCGCCGGGACAGGGTACAACAATGAGCAGTTCTTC
TRBJ1-1 | TRBD1 | TRBV19 | once | CASSPGQGELNTEAFF | TGTGCCAGTTCACCGGGACAGGGGGAGTTGAACACTGAAGCTTTCTTT
TRBJ1-2 | TRBD1 | TRBV5-4 | - | CASSSGTAFSNYGYTF | TGTGCCAGCAGCTCCGGGACAGCATTTTCTAACTATGGCTACACCTTC
TRBJ1-5 | - | TRBV30 | - | CAWSVGGWRNNQPQHF | TGTGCCTGGAGTGTGGGGGGGTGGCGGAACAATCAGCCCCAGCATTTT
TRBJ1-6 | TRBD1 | TRBV6-5 | - | CASSPVRDSNSPLHF | TGTGCCAGCAGCCCCGTCCGGGACAGTAATTCACCCCTCCACTTT
TRBJ2-1 | TRBD2 | TRBV9 | once | CASSVGLAGARGQFF | TGTGCCAGCAGCGTGGGACTAGCGGGGGCACGGGGTCAGTTCTTC
TRBJ1-1 | - | TRBV5-1 | - | CASSSPRGEAFF | TGCGCCAGCAGCTCTCCCAGGGGAGAAGCTTTCTTT
TRBJ1-2 | - | TRBV7-2 | - | CASSSPVQGPNYGYTF | TGTGCCAGCAGCTCCCCGGTGCAGGGGCCCAACTATGGCTACACCTTC
TRBJ2-1 | - | TRBV7-2 | - | CASSLGGGPPTNEQFF | TGTGCCAGCAGCTTGGGAGGGGGGCCACCAACCAATGAGCAGTTCTTC
TRBJ1-1 | - | TRBV27 | - | CASRGIFTEAFF | TGTGCCAGCCGGGGAATTTTCACTGAAGCTTTCTTT
TRBJ2-1 | - | TRBV5-1 | - | CASSLVSGGQSSYNEQFF | TGCGCCAGCAGCTTGGTGTCTGGAGGACAGAGCTCCTACAATGAGCAGTTCTTC
TRBJ2-3 | - | TRBV30 | - | CAWSSTADTQYF | TGTGCCTGGAGTTCAACAGCAGATACGCAGTATTTT
TRBJ2-2 | - | TRBV2 | - | CASSEERGAGELFF | TGTGCCAGCAGTGAAGAACGGGGTGCGGGGGAGCTGTTTTTT
TRBJ1-2 | - | TRBV13 | - | CARGGRGYGYTF | TGTGCCAGAGGGGGTAGGGGCTATGGCTACACCTTC
TRBJ2-3 | - | TRBV9 | - | CASSEDGGAATDTQYF | TGTGCCAGCAGCGAGGATGGCGGGGCGGCCACAGATACGCAGTATTTT
TRBJ2-1 | - | TRBV5-1 | - | CASSFEGAPYNEQFF | TGCGCCAGCAGCTTTGAGGGAGCCCCCTACAATGAGCAGTTCTTC
TRBJ2-7 | - | TRBV19 | - | CARPFAGTHEQYF | TGTGCCAGACCTTTTGCAGGAACCCACGAGCAGTACTTC
TRBJ1-5 | - | TRBV6-1 | - | CASSEVVGTWGQPQHF | TGTGCCAGCAGTGAAGTGGTAGGGACTTGGGGACAGCCCCAGCATTTT
TRBJ1-2 | - | TRBV30 | - | CAWSVGGRVGYTF | TGTGCCTGGAGTGTGGGGGGGAGGGTTGGCTACACCTTC
TRBJ2-5 | TRBD2 | TRBV5-1 | - | CASSLARLAQETQYF | TGCGCCAGCAGCTTGGCCAGACTAGCTCAAGAGACCCAGTACTTC
TRBJ2-7 | TRBD1 | TRBV7-9 | - | CASSGGQGIYYEQYF | TGTGCCAGCAGCGGCGGACAGGGGATTTACTACGAGCAGTACTTC
TRBJ1-2 | TRBD1 | TRBV4-2 | - | CASSRLRDRDGYTF | TGTGCCAGCAGCCGACTCCGGGACAGGGATGGCTACACCTTC
TRBJ1-6 | - | TRBV14 | - | CASSSTTGISPLHF | TGTGCCAGCAGCAGCACTACAGGGATTTCACCCCTCCACTTT
TRBJ1-2 | - | TRBV6-5 | few | CASSQGVRTRYGYTF | TGTGCCAGCTCACAGGGCGTTAGAACTCGCTATGGCTACACCTTC
TRBJ2-2 | - | TRBV30 | - | CAWSVLPAGGELFF | TGTGCCTGGAGTGTACTTCCAGCGGGCGGGGAGCTGTTTTTT
TRBJ1-1 | - | TRBV6-1 | - | CASSEVWESGEAFF | TGTGCCAGCAGTGAAGTTTGGGAGTCCGGTGAAGCTTTCTTT
TRBJ1-3 | - | TRBV30 | - | CAWSVGQSTSGNTIYF | TGTGCCTGGAGTGTAGGACAGTCGACCTCTGGAAACACCATATATTTT
TRBJ1-1 | TRBD1 | TRBV7-2 | - | CASSGNTGGGTEAFF | TGTGCCAGCAGCGGTAATACAGGGGGCGGAACTGAAGCTTTCTTT
TRBJ1-2 | - | TRBV2 | - | CASRSATKEAYGYTF | TGTGCCAGCAGATCCGCCACCAAAGAAGCCTATGGCTACACCTTC
TRBJ1-6 | - | TRBV28 | - | CASSLYRNYNSPLHF | TGTGCCAGCAGTTTATACAGAAACTATAATTCACCCCTCCACTTT
TRBJ1-5 | - | TRBV28 | - | CASSPFNQPQHF | TGTGCCAGCAGTCCCTTTAATCAGCCCCAGCATTTT
TRBJ2-3 | TRBD1 | TRBV18 | - | CASSPTTGLVTDTQYF | TGTGCCAGCTCACCTACGACAGGGTTGGTCACAGATACGCAGTATTTT
TRBJ2-1 | TRBD2 | TRBV2 | - | CASRTSGGHPQQFF | TGTGCCAGCAGAACTAGCGGGGGGCACCCCCAGCAGTTCTTC
TRBJ2-7 | - | TRBV6-5 | - | CASSSPLYEQYF | TGTGCCAGCAGTTCCCCACTATACGAGCAGTACTTC
TRBJ2-2 | - | TRBV4-1 | - | CASSQKTGAWSGELFF | TGCGCCAGCAGCCAAAAGACAGGTGCATGGTCCGGGGAGCTGTTTTTT
TRBJ1-5 | TRBD1 | TRBV23-1 | few | CASSQPGQGLQPQHF | TGCGCCAGCAGTCAACCGGGACAGGGCCTTCAGCCCCAGCATTTT
TRBJ1-3 | TRBD1 | TRBV4-1 | - | CASSPTGTSGNTIYF | TGCGCCAGCAGCCCGACAGGGACCTCTGGAAACACCATATATTTT
TRBJ1-2 | TRBD1 | TRBV15 | once | CATSLTGFGYTF | TGTGCCACCTCCCTGACAGGGTTTGGCTACACCTTC
TRBJ1-3 | - | TRBV3-1/TRBV3-2 | - | CASSDWGDSGNTIYF | TGTGCCAGCAGCGACTGGGGAGACTCTGGAAACACCATATATTTT
TRBJ2-7 | TRBD1 | TRBV2 | - | CASSADRDRGSYEQYF | TGTGCCAGCAGTGCCGATCGGGACAGGGGTTCCTACGAGCAGTACTTC
TRBJ1-2 | TRBD1 | TRBV6-2/TRBV6-3 | - | CASNPRGQTGYTF | TGTGCCAGCAACCCACGGGGACAGACTGGCTACACCTTC
TRBJ1-2 | - | TRBV5-8 | - | CASSLMAGDGYTF | TGTGCCAGCAGCTTGATGGCAGGGGACGGCTACACCTTC
TRBJ1-1 | - | TRBV3-1/TRBV3-2 | - | CASNRGSGTEAFF | TGTGCCAGCAATCGGGGGTCGGGTACTGAAGCTTTCTTT
TRBJ2-2 | - | TRBV7-2 | - | CASSLGGRDTGELFF | TGTGCCAGCAGCTTGGGGGGGCGCGACACCGGGGAGCTGTTTTTT
TRBJ2-3 | - | TRBV7-4 | - | CASSPQPTGFYVTDTQYF | TGTGCCAGCAGCCCCCAACCAACAGGGTTCTATGTCACAGATACGCAGTATTTT
TRBJ1-1 | - | TRBV10-3 | - | CAISVRGADTEAFF | TGTGCCATCAGTGTCCGGGGGGCGGACACTGAAGCTTTCTTT
TRBJ2-7 | TRBD1 | TRBV27 | - | CASSLTYPGQLLGEQYF | TGTGCCAGCAGCCTCACCTACCCGGGACAGCTATTGGGAGAGCAGTACTTC
TRBJ1-5 | TRBD1 | TRBV30 | - | CAWSTGTASNQPQHF | TGTGCCTGGAGTACCGGGACAGCCAGCAATCAGCCCCAGCATTTT
TRBJ2-4 | TRBD1 | TRBV5-1 | - | CASSLTGTGSYIQYF | TGCGCCAGCAGCTTGACCGGGACAGGGTCGTACATTCAGTACTTC
TRBJ2-2 | - | TRBV7-8 | - | CASSLAGGTNTGELFF | TGTGCCAGCAGCTTAGCAGGCGGGACGAACACCGGGGAGCTGTTTTTT
TRBJ2-5 | - | TRBV19 | once | CASSYPGVQETQYF | TGTGCCAGTAGTTACCCAGGCGTGCAAGAGACCCAGTACTTC
TRBJ1-6 | - | TRBV10-3 | once | CAISSDRLYSPLHF | TGTGCCATCAGCTCGGACAGATTATATTCACCCCTCCACTTT
TRBJ2-7 | TRBD1 | TRBV28 | - | CASSLFQGAVYEQYF | TGTGCCAGCAGTTTATTTCAGGGGGCGGTCTACGAGCAGTACTTC